A selection of T cell receptor beta chains follows, all from one sample in a study of T cell responses to AZD1222 COVID-19 vaccine. Only in-frame clones appear in the TCRdb table, and some are missing; sequencing was by immunoSEQ multiplex PCR. The profile shows 150,000 to 200,000 clones, around 90% of them singletons. The specimen was peripheral blood, collected on day 0 of AZD1222 vaccination. The origin of the receptors is an adult in good health. The CDR3 runs from the conserved cysteine through the conserved F or W.

TRBV20-1 | CSANDGRSSGNEQFF
TRBV2 | CASSELGGNTEAFF
TRBV28 | CASSWAGRNTEAFF
TRBV7-9 | CASSLALAGTFTDTQYF
TRBV4-1 | CASSQDTREVNYNEQFF
TRBV23-1 | CASSQSRQQPQHF
TRBV10-1 | CASRLSGRRYEQYF
TRBV14 | CASSPQQGRTGELFF
TRBV2 | CASTDRDNSPLHF
TRBV19 | CASSSDRGQGEQYF
TRBV9 | CASSVEVAALAEQFF
TRBV2 | CASSGRERTEAFF
TRBV7-9 | CASSLAQGPYEQYF